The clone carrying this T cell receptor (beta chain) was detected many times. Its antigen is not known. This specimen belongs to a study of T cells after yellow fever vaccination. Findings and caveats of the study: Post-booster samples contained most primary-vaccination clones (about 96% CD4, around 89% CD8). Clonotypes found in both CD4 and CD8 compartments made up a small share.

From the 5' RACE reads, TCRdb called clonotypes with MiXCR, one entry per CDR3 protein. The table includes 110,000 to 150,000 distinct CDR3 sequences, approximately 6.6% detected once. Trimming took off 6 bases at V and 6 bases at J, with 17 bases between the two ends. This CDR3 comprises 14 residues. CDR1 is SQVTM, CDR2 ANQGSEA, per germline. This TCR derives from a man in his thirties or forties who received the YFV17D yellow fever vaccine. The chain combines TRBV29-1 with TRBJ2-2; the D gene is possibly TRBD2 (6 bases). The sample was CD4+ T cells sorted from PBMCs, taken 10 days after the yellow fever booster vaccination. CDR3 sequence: CSVVPFGTSGELFF. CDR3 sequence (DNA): TGCAGCGTCGTACCTTTTGGGACTTCCGGGGAGCTGTTTTTT.